This T cell receptor (beta chain) was captured by sequencing in a study of cytomegalovirus exposure and HLA in healthy donors. The PCR made use of 60 Vbeta and 13 Jbeta primers. Clones were sequenced by immunoSEQ multiplex PCR, and TCRdb holds only the in-frame ones, with some missing. The top ten hold around 3% of the sample, which has some 130,000 clones, 79% seen once. The CDR3 runs 15 residues. Germline CDR1 reads LGHNT; CDR2 reads FRNRAP. V gave up 6 bases and J gave up 6 bases; unmatched junction bases: 10. The origin of this receptor is a female donor in good health and CMV-seronegative. The V gene is TRBV12-5, the J gene TRBJ1-3; 8 nucleotides line up with TRBD1. The source material was PBMCs. Written as DNA, the CDR3 is TGTGCTAGTGGCCGGGACAGGTCTAGGGAAAACACCATATATTTT. Protein product: CASGRDRSRENTIYF.